The source of this T cell receptor beta chain is a study of beta chain features in type 1 diabetes. Broader study findings: For type 1 diabetes patients, VDJ junctions showed fewer insertions and more deletions.

Every bit of the isolated RNA underwent reverse transcription, so sequencing read expressed TCRB transcripts. Sequenced by immunoSEQ multiplex PCR; TCRdb stores in-frame clones only, minus some. Here the sample spans about 140,000 clones, over 8% being singletons. The table lists this clone with many counts. Its antigen is unknown. Trimming removed 3 bases from V and 2 bases from J, with 8 bases in between. Per germline, CDR1 LNHNV and CDR2 YYDKDF (reference sequence). CDR3 length: 15 amino acids. The source of this sequence is a woman between 35 and 50 years old in good health. V usage is TRBV15 and J usage is TRBJ2-6; TRBD2 might be the D (5 bases). Specimen: central memory CD4+ T cells from blood. DNA of the CDR3: TGTGCCACCAGCAGGGACGGGACTGGGGCCAACGTCCTGACTTTC. It yields the protein CATSRDGTGANVLTF.